These 20 T cell receptor beta chains came from one sample sequenced in a study of beta chain features in type 1 diabetes. Expressed TCRB transcripts got sequenced, as all isolated RNA was reverse transcribed. Profiling relied on immunoSEQ multiplex PCR, and the TCRdb table lists in-frame clones only, not all of them. Of 970,000 or so clones in the sample, about a sixth were seen once. Sequenced: naive CD4+ T cells from blood. All receptors come from a woman under 30 in good health.

Of note for this clone: This sample also contains other DNA sequences that code for the same CDR3. The chain employs TRBV9 and TRBJ2-1; D is perhaps TRBD2 (6 bases). The germline V and J ends were trimmed by 0 bases and 8 bases, with 15 bases remaining between them. This CDR3 has 15 amino acids. Per the germline V gene, CDR1 is SGDLS and CDR2 is YYNGEE. The CDR3 DNA is TGTGCCAGCAGCGTAGGTCTGGCGGGAAGGGATGAGCAGTTCTTC. Its protein product is CASSVGLAGRDEQFF.

This clone showed up just a few times. CDR3 bases: TGTGCCAGCAGTCCCCAACAGGTTGAGCAGTTCTTC. It translates to CASSPQQVEQFF. The chain carries TRBV7-9 and TRBJ2-1, with D perhaps matching TRBD1 (5 bases). CDR3 length equals 12 residues. Germline V gene data show CDR1 as SEHNR and CDR2 as FQNEAQ (reference sequence). V was cut by 6 bases and J by 9 bases, with 12 bases left in between.

This chain links TRBV28 with TRBJ2-5; 9 nucleotides line up with TRBD2. Losses at the gene ends were 2 bases for V and 4 bases for J; bases not matched to a gene: 17. Per the germline V gene, CDR1 is MDHEN and CDR2 is SYDVKM. CDR3 size: 19 residues. CDR3 DNA: TGTGCCAGCAGTTTACTAGTTATCCGTAGTAGCGGGAGCGGAGAGACCCAGTACTTC. Translating it yields CASSLLVIRSSGSGETQYF.

CDR3 region: CASSSVSTSGSYEQYF. DNA for the CDR3: TGCGCCAGCAGCTCCGTTTCGACTAGCGGGAGTTACGAGCAGTACTTC. The V and J genes are TRBV5-1 and TRBJ2-7; 12 bases align to TRBD2. Germline values: CDR1 SGHRS, CDR2 YFSETQ. Losses at the gene ends were 3 bases for V and 4 bases for J; bases not matched to a gene: 8. The length of the CDR3 is 16 residues.

This clone was observed a handful of times. V and J are TRBV5-1 and TRBJ2-1; D remains unclear. Per the germline V gene, CDR1 is SGHRS and CDR2 is YFSETQ. V was clipped by 0 bases and J by 3 bases, with 13 bases between them. CDR3 length: 16 residues. CDR3 loop: CASSLEYLAGYNEQFF. The CDR3 DNA reads as TGCGCCAGCAGCTTGGAGTATTTGGCAGGCTACAATGAGCAGTTCTTC.

V gene TRBV7-2 combines with J gene TRBJ2-1, with 14 bases matching TRBD2. Germline CDR1 reads SGHTA; CDR2 reads FQGNSA. V trimming: 1 base; J trimming: 7 bases; junction bases outside the gene matches: 3. This CDR3 has 16 residues. The DNA of the CDR3 is TGTGCCAGCAGCTTAGTTTGGACTAGCGGGAGGAATGAGCAGTTCTTC. Its translation is CASSLVWTSGRNEQFF.

CDR3 nucleotide sequence: TGTGCCATCAGTGCCAACAAGGACAGGGTCACCGGGGAGCTGTTTTTT. Translated, it gives CAISANKDRVTGELFF. V and J are TRBV10-3 and TRBJ2-2; TRBD1 matches 8 bases. The trim removed 4 bases at V and 4 bases at J, leaving 8 bases unmatched. Germline V gene sequence: CDR1 ENHRY, CDR2 SYGVKD. This CDR3 has 16 amino acids.

The chain has TRBV5-1 and TRBJ2-3, with TRBD2 identical over 9 bases. The CDR3 has 18 residues. J lost 0 bases, V lost 0 bases, and 8 bases had no gene match. Germline V gene lookup returns CDR1 SGHRS and CDR2 YFSETQ. The CDR3 region has the DNA TGCGCCAGCAGCTTGGCCAGGGTAGCGGGAGAGAGCACAGATACGCAGTATTTT. It specifies CASSLARVAGESTDTQYF.

In this sample, this clone turned up a few times. The CDR3 DNA is TGTGCCAGCCGACTTGCGGGTAGAGGCTCCTACAATGAGCAGTTCTTC. Residues: CASRLAGRGSYNEQFF. The J gene is TRBJ2-1, the V gene TRBV7-9; the D gene is possibly TRBD2 (5 bases). Germline V gene sequence: CDR1 SEHNR, CDR2 FQNEAQ (reference sequence). V was trimmed by 8 bases and J by 0 bases, leaving 17 bases between them. This CDR3 region has 16 residues.

This clone showed up just a few times. The chain links TRBV5-1 to TRBJ1-2; D gene uncertain. This CDR3 contains 13 residues. V dropped 1 base and J dropped 6 bases, with 10 bases sitting between them. Germline CDR1 is SGHRS and CDR2 is YFSETQ. DNA for the CDR3: TGCGCCAGCAGCTTGACGGGATCAGATGGCTACACCTTC. Protein product: CASSLTGSDGYTF.

This clone showed up just a few times. The chain is built from TRBV7-9 and TRBJ2-2; TRBD1 agrees at 8 bases. In germline, CDR1 is SEHNR, CDR2 FQNEAQ (reference sequence). The CDR3 runs to 16 residues. The V and J ends lost 5 bases and 4 bases, in that order; junction bases with no gene match: 9. CDR3: CASSPRQGSSTGELFF. The DNA of the CDR3 is TGTGCCAGCAGCCCCCGACAGGGGTCGAGCACCGGGGAGCTGTTTTTT.

V is TRBV28 and J is TRBJ2-1; 15 bases match TRBD2. The CDR3 length is 15 residues. Germline CDR1 MDHEN, CDR2 SYDVKM. With 6 bases clipped from V and 5 bases from J, the junction kept 2 bases outside the gene matches. The CDR3 loop reads CASRGLAGGDNEQFF. CDR3 nucleotides: TGTGCCAGCAGAGGACTAGCGGGAGGGGACAATGAGCAGTTCTTC.

The chain joins TRBV7-2 to TRBJ2-5; D unclear. Looked up from germline, CDR1 is SGHTA and CDR2 is FQGNSA. V gave up 1 base and J gave up 2 bases, with 11 bases separating them. There are 15 residues in the CDR3. The CDR3 protein is CASSLVWSTQETQYF. CDR3 nucleotides: TGTGCCAGCAGCTTAGTCTGGTCTACGCAAGAGACCCAGTACTTC.

This clone was observed once. The V and J genes are TRBV11-1 and TRBJ2-1; TRBD2 matches at 7 bases. Germline-derived CDR1 and CDR2 are SGHAT and FQDESV (reference sequence). Trimming cost V 1 base and J 1 base; bases outside gene matches: 4. The length of the CDR3 is 16 residues. The CDR3 sequence is CASSLVGGRSYNEQFF. Written as DNA, the CDR3 is TGTGCCAGCAGCTTAGTCGGCGGGAGATCCTACAATGAGCAGTTCTTC.

J is TRBJ2-1 and V is TRBV4-2; 8 positions match TRBD2. The CDR3 contains 15 residues. Germline V gives CDR1 LGHNA, CDR2 YNFKEQ. Germline trimming cut 3 bases from V and 4 bases from J; bases unmatched to any gene: 5. The CDR3 here is CASSQSQREYNEQFF. Here the CDR3 DNA reads TGTGCCAGCAGCCAGTCCCAGCGGGAGTACAATGAGCAGTTCTTC.

The chain joins TRBV11-1 to TRBJ2-2, with 7 nucleotides matching TRBD1. Germline assignment: CDR1 SGHAT and CDR2 FQDESV (reference sequence). The J segment lost 3 bases and the V segment lost 5 bases, leaving 6 bases of the junction unmatched. This CDR3 is built from 15 residues. The CDR3 nucleotides are TGTGCCAGCAGCACGCGACAGGGCGACACCGGGGAGCTGTTTTTT. Its protein is CASSTRQGDTGELFF.

This chain connects TRBV9 to TRBJ2-4, with TRBD1 matching 8 bases. There are 16 residues in the CDR3. Unmatched junction bases numbered 7, after V lost 5 bases and J lost 0 bases. Germline values: CDR1 SGDLS, CDR2 YYNGEE. The CDR3 reads CASSRQGSLAKNIQYF. The CDR3, as DNA: TGTGCCAGCAGTCGACAGGGGTCACTAGCCAAAAACATTCAGTACTTC.

V is TRBV18 and J is TRBJ1-5; unclear D gene. The CDR3 sequence is 17 residues long. The V gene lost 3 bases and the J gene lost 0 bases, with 15 bases spanning the gap. Germline CDR1 is KGHSH and CDR2 is LQKENI. Written as DNA, the CDR3 is TGTGCCAGCTCACCCTCCGGCGGAGGCGATAGCAATCAGCCCCAGCATTTT. Residues: CASSPSGGGDSNQPQHF.

This rearrangement joins TRBV11-2 to TRBJ2-1; 11 bases agree with TRBD2. The CDR3 spans 16 residues. After removal of 1 base from V and 3 bases from J, the junction contained 2 bases not matched to a gene. Germline V gene data show CDR1 as SGHAT and CDR2 as FQNNGV. The CDR3 sequence is CASSLVGTSGYNEQFF. In DNA form, the CDR3 reads TGTGCCAGCAGCTTAGTGGGGACTAGCGGCTACAATGAGCAGTTCTTC.

This clone was observed many times. The chain uses TRBV28 and TRBJ2-4; D possibly corresponds to TRBD2 (6 bases). The germline V gene encodes CDR1 MDHEN and CDR2 SYDVKM. CDR3 length: 12 amino acids. V lost 11 bases and J lost 7, with 15 bases in between. CDR3 nucleotide sequence: TGTGCCTCAGAGGGCGGGATGAACATTCAGTACTTC. Protein: CASEGGMNIQYF.